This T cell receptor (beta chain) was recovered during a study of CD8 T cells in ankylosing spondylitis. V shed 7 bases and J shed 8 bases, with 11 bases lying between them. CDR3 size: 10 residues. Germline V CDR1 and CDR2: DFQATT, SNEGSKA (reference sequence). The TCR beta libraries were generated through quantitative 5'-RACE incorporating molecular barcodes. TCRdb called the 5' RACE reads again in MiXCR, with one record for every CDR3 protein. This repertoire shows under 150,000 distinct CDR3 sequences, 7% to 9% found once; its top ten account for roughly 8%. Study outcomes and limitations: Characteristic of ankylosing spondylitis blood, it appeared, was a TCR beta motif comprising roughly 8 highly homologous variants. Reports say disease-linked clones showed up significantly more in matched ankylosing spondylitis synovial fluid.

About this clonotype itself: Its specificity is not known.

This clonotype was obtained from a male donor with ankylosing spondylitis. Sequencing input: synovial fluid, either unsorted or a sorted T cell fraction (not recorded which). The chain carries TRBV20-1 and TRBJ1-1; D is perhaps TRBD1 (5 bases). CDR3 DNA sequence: TGCAGTGTCGACAGCACGGAAGCTTTCTTT. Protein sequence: CSVDSTEAFF.